The rows below give T cell receptor beta chains drawn from one sample of a study of T-cell reconstitution after alpha-beta-depleted transplantation in children. TCRdb recomputed calls from the PCR reads with MiXCR, one row per CDR3 protein. Of a few hundred thousand distinct CDR3 sequences listed, 10% are singletons. Source: PBMCs from the stem cell graft donor, taken from the stem cell graft. The receptor set was obtained from a human donor who donated a stem cell graft to a child with acute lymphoblastic leukemia. CDR3s include the opening cysteine and the closing phenylalanine or tryptophan. The D gene is left open where the match is weak. The size entry is marked missing in some rows and otherwise reads once, few, many or a size class.

TRBJ2-1,TRBV7-2,.,few,TGTGCCAGCAGCTCCGACCCGGACGAGTGGTACAATGAGCAGTTCTTC,CASSSDPDEWYNEQFF
TRBJ2-7,TRBV12-3/TRBV12-4,.,.,TGTGCCAGCAGTTTATCCCAGGGATCCTACGAGCAGTACTTC,CASSLSQGSYEQYF
TRBJ2-7,TRBV7-8,TRBD2,few,TGTGCCAGCAGCCACGGGACTAGCGGCGAGCAGTACTTC,CASSHGTSGEQYF
TRBJ2-7,TRBV4-3,.,few,TGCGCCAGCAGCCAAGGGGGAGGTTATTCCTCCTACGAGCAGTACTTC,CASSQGGGYSSYEQYF
TRBJ1-2,TRBV6-5,.,few,TGTGCCAGCAGTTCACTGTCGATACATGGCTACACCTTC,CASSSLSIHGYTF
TRBJ2-5,TRBV7-9,TRBD2,few,TGTGCCAGCAGTCCTAGCGGGAGAGAGACCCAGTACTTC,CASSPSGRETQYF
TRBJ2-1,TRBV9,TRBD1,.,TGTGCCAGCAGCCCTTGGCCGGGACAGACCTACAATGAGCAGTTCTTC,CASSPWPGQTYNEQFF
TRBJ2-7,TRBV7-2,.,.,TGTGCCAGCAGCTTAGGAGGGTTTGGCTACGAGCAGTACTTC,CASSLGGFGYEQYF
TRBJ2-3,TRBV4-3,.,few,TGCGCCAGCAGCCAAGATCCCCGACCGGTAATCGGAGATACGCAGTATTTT,CASSQDPRPVIGDTQYF
TRBJ2-1,TRBV5-1,.,.,TGCGCCAGCAGCTTACAGGGGGGGCGATACAATGAGCAGTTCTTC,CASSLQGGRYNEQFF
TRBJ1-1,TRBV5-1,TRBD1,.,TGCGCCAGCGGGACGTCGACAGGGGTAACTGAAGCTTTCTTT,CASGTSTGVTEAFF
TRBJ2-2,TRBV7-9,.,.,TGTGCCAGCAGCTCGCCCCTGAAAACCGGGGAGCTGTTTTTT,CASSSPLKTGELFF
TRBJ2-3,TRBV7-6,.,.,TGTGCCAGCAGCTCAGGGCAGGGGCCGAGCACAGATACGCAGTATTTT,CASSSGQGPSTDTQYF
TRBJ2-7,TRBV24-1,.,.,TGTGCCACCAGTGATCCCCCCCGCGGGTTCTACGAGCAGTACTTC,CATSDPPRGFYEQYF
TRBJ2-1,TRBV7-8,.,many,TGTGCCAGCAGCCAGGGGCGGGGGCTTGACAATGAGCAGTTCTTC,CASSQGRGLDNEQFF
TRBJ2-2,TRBV20-1,.,few,TGCAGTGCTAGAGTCTCAGGGTCAAAAGAAGGTCGGGCCGGGGAGCTGTTTTTT,CSARVSGSKEGRAGELFF
TRBJ2-2,TRBV18,TRBD2,many,TGTGCCAGCTCACTACTAGCGGGAGACTTCGGGGAGCTGTTTTTT,CASSLLAGDFGELFF